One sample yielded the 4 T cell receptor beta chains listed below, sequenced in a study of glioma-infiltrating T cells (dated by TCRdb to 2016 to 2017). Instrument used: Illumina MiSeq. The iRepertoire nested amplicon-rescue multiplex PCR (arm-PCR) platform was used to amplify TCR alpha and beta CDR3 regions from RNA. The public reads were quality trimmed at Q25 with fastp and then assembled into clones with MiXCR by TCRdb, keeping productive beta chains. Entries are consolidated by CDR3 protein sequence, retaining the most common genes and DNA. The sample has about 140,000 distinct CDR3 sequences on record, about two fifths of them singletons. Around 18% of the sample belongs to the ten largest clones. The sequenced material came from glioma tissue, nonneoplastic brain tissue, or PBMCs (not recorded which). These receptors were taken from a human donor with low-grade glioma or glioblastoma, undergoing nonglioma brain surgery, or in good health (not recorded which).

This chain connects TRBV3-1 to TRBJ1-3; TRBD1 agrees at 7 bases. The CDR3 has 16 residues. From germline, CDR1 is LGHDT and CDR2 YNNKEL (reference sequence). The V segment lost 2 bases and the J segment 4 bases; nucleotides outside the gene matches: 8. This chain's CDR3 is CASSQSTGDWGNTIYF. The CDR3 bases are TGTGCCAGCAGCCAATCTACAGGGGACTGGGGAAACACCATATATTTT.

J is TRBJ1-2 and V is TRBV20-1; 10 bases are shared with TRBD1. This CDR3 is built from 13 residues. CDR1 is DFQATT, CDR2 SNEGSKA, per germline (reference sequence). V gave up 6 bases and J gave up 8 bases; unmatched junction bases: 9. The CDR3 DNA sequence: TGCAGTGCACGAGGGACAGGGGTTGGCGGCTACACCTTC. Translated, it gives CSARGTGVGGYTF.

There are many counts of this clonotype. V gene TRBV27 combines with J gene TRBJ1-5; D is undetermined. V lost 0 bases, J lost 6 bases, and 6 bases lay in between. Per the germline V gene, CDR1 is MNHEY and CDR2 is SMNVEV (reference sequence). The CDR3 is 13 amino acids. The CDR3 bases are TGTGCCAGCAGTTTATCGACCCTTCAGCCCCAGCATTTT. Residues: CASSLSTLQPQHF.

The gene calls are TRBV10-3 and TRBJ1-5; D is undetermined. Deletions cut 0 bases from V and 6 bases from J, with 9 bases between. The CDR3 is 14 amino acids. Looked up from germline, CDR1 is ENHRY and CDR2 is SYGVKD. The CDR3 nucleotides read TGTGCCATCAGTGAGTCTTGGGGTACTCAGCCCCAGCATTTT. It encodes CAISESWGTQPQHF.